Given below is one T cell receptor beta chain in context. These data originate in a study of cytotoxic CD8 clonotypes in ibrutinib-treated CLL. Per germline, CDR1 SGDLS and CDR2 YYNGEE. This CDR3 has 14 amino acids. Germline trimming cut 3 bases from V and 7 bases from J; bases unmatched to any gene: 6. Here immunoSEQ multiplex PCR was the method, and the copy in TCRdb shows in-frame clones only, minus some. The sample holds approximately 100,000 clones, roughly three quarters seen once. The clonotype comes from a human donor with chronic lymphocytic leukemia. The chain carries TRBV9 and TRBJ1-4; 7 nucleotides match TRBD1. The sample in question was PBMCs, obtained after 24 months of ibrutinib treatment. The CDR3 reads CASSARGAGEKLFF. CDR3 nucleotide sequence: TGTGCCAGCAGCGCCAGGGGGGCCGGTGAAAAACTGTTTTTT.